These T cell receptor beta chains were read from a single sample in a study of T cells in pancreatic ductal adenocarcinoma. The table came from immunoSEQ multiplex PCR; TCRdb's copy has only in-frame clones and leaves some out. The sample yields approximately 97,000 clones, about 96% seen once. The specimen was PBMCs. The receptor source for this set is a human donor with pancreatic ductal adenocarcinoma. The CDR3 runs from the conserved cysteine through the conserved F or W.

CDR3: CASSGGVGADTQYF
V: TRBV6-1

CDR3: CAARSPATGELFF
V: TRBV6-1

CDR3: CASSGRQGGTDTQYF
V: TRBV7-2

CDR3: CASSRGQGGTYEQYF
V: TRBV19

CDR3: CASSPPGHFYAIYF
V: TRBV4-2

CDR3: CASSLAGDRTQYF
V: TRBV5-6

CDR3: CASARDRNTGELFF
V: TRBV18

CDR3: CASSISKDSPYEQYF
V: TRBV19

CDR3: CASRKTGSDTQYF
V: TRBV28

CDR3: CASTPGMGNTIYF
V: TRBV6-1

CDR3: CASSYQTANYGYTF
V: TRBV6-5

CDR3: CASRSGTADYEQYF
V: TRBV6-6

CDR3: CASRGDTGELFF
V: TRBV6-5

CDR3: CASSLVPGQGTDTQYF
V: TRBV5-4

CDR3: CASSYSNLQGGYTF
V: TRBV6-5

CDR3: CASSEADSPYEQYF
V: TRBV25-1

CDR3: CASSPNSASDTQYF
V: TRBV18

CDR3: CASSFGLNYEQYF
V: TRBV5-6

CDR3: CASSDTGQGRSEQYF
V: TRBV5-4

CDR3: CAISSGLAGYNEQFF
V: TRBV10-3

CDR3: CASSYSGQMYEQYF
V: TRBV6-6

CDR3: CASSSGTSGTEQFF
V: TRBV7-3

CDR3: CASSPGTSGRGGGELFF
V: TRBV4-1

CDR3: CASSLKTSGRAYEQFF
V: TRBV7-6